This TCR beta chain was identified during a study of PD-L1 blockade in urothelial cancer. About the research overall: About 90% of the roughly 30 patients were men who had bladder-origin urothelial cancer. Blood analysis took place 3 weeks (second dose) and 6 weeks after treatment start. Individuals in the cohort had been given 0 to 3 earlier chemotherapy regimens. Study results and limitations: Better progression-free and overall survival followed lower pretreatment blood clonality.

The V gene's germline CDR1 is LGHNA and CDR2 YNFKEQ. The CDR3 contains 18 residues. V was cut by 1 base and J by 2 bases, with 15 bases left in between. Assay: immunoSEQ multiplex PCR; the TCRdb copy retains only in-frame clones and omits some. The repertoire holds about 45,000 clones, with around 88% as singletons. This clone was counted once. Its antigen is unknown. This chain uses TRBV4-2 with TRBJ2-6, with D perhaps TRBD2 (5 bases). Source: PBMCs, taken around atezolizumab (anti-PD-L1) treatment. The receptor comes from a man aged 80 or over with urothelial cancer. CDR3 in DNA: TGTGCCAGCAGCCAAGGTGATTTGTTGGGAGCTGGGGCCAACGTCCTGACTTTC. As protein: CASSQGDLLGAGANVLTF.